The 10 T cell receptor beta chains given below trace back to one sample, sequenced in a study of siplizumab effects on memory and regulatory T cells (dated by TCRdb to the late 2010s). Library generation was performed with the immunoSEQ multiplex PCR assay. TCRdb took this table from immuneACCESS and kept in-frame rearrangements with V and J called. Such tables lack part of the clones; where checked against another copy, unresolved V genes explain under half of the gap, and the rest is unexplained. The sample data list roughly 120,000 clones, and around 90% of these were observed just once. The top ten constitute approximately 1.2% of the sample. Material: CD4+ T cells sorted from blood. Receptor source: a human donor in good health.

V and J are TRBV7-3 and TRBJ2-3, with D perhaps TRBD1 (6 bases). Trimming shortened V by 6 bases and J by 5 bases, and 21 bases separated the two germline ends. Germline assignment: CDR1 SGHTA and CDR2 FQGTGA. CDR3 length: 16 residues. CDR3: CASSLRQAAGGDTQYF. In DNA form, the CDR3 reads TGTGCCAGCAGTCTTAGACAGGCGGCAGGTGGAGATACGCAGTATTTT. Full variable domain (remainder filled in from reference TRBV7-3 and TRBJ2-3): GAGVSQTPSNKVTEKGKYVELRCDPISGHTALYWYRQSLGQGPEFLIYFQGTGAADDSGLPNDRFFAVRPEGSVSTLKIQRTERGDSAVYLCASSLRQAAGGDTQYFGPGTRLTVL.

The chain employs TRBV6-5 and TRBJ2-7, with 8 bases aligning to TRBD2. This CDR3 contains 15 residues. V lost 5 bases, J lost 7 bases, and 13 bases stayed unmatched. Germline CDR1 reads MNHEY; CDR2 reads SVGAGI. CDR3 bases: TGTGCCAGCAGTATAGCCGGGAGCTTAGCGGGGGAGCAGTACTTC. Its translation: CASSIAGSLAGEQYF.

The CDR3 protein is CATSRDLSGNTIYF. The CDR3 region has the DNA TGTGCCACCAGCAGAGACCTCTCTGGAAACACCATATATTTT. The J gene is TRBJ1-3, the V gene TRBV15; D gene unclear. The germline V gene has CDR1 LNHNV and CDR2 YYDKDF (reference sequence). This CDR3 spans 14 amino acids. Trimming shortened V by 0 bases and J by 0 bases, and 3 bases separated the two germline ends.

The gene calls are TRBV6-1 and TRBJ2-7; D is perhaps TRBD1 (6 bases). The germline V gene has CDR1 MNHNS and CDR2 SASEGT. Between the trimmed V and J ends, which lost 4 bases and 2 bases, there was a span of 12 bases. The CDR3 loop spans 14 amino acids. CDR3 protein: CASSGGSGAYEQYF. The CDR3 DNA follows: TGTGCCAGCAGTGGAGGGTCAGGGGCCTACGAGCAGTACTTC.

The chain links TRBV2 to TRBJ2-6; the D call may be TRBD1 or TRBD2 (5 bases each). The V gene lost 6 bases and the J gene lost 0 bases, with 9 bases spanning the gap. The germline V gene has CDR1 SNHLY and CDR2 FYNNEI. The CDR3 has 15 amino acids. The CDR3 region is CASRGVYSGANVLTF. CDR3 bases: TGTGCCAGCAGGGGGGTCTACTCTGGGGCCAACGTCCTGACTTTC.

The CDR3 region has the DNA TGTGCCAGCAGTCCCGAATTTGTGGGCGGGAGAGAGACCCAGTACTTC. It translates to CASSPEFVGGRETQYF. The genes are TRBV27 and TRBJ2-5; 7 bases are shared with TRBD2. This CDR3 has 16 residues. Trimming at V came to 5 bases and at J to 4 bases, leaving 13 bases not matched to a gene. CDR1 is MNHEY, CDR2 SMNVEV, per germline (reference sequence).

The chain carries TRBV19 and TRBJ1-2, with a tentative D call TRBD1 (6 bases). This CDR3 is 13 amino acids long. CDR1 LNHDA and CDR2 SQIVND come from the germline V gene (reference sequence). Trimming took off 5 bases at V and 8 bases at J, with 15 bases between the two ends. The CDR3 sequence: CASSLRIRGGYTF. CDR3 DNA sequence: TGTGCCAGTAGTTTAAGAATCAGGGGAGGCTACACCTTC.

The chain uses TRBV4-2 and TRBJ2-7, with 7 bases identical to TRBD2. Germline V CDR1 and CDR2: LGHNA, YNFKEQ. J was trimmed by 7 bases and V by 1 base; bases with no gene match: 13. The CDR3 is 16 amino acids. CDR3 in DNA: TGTGCCAGCAGCCAAGCGCGGGGGAGGGACCACTCAGAGCAGTACTTC. This codes for CASSQARGRDHSEQYF.

The chain combines TRBV25-1 with TRBJ2-3, with a possible D match to TRBD2 (5 bases). Germline lookup yields CDR1 MGHDK and CDR2 SYGVNS. Trimming removed 3 bases at V and 2 bases at J, with 12 bases between. The CDR3 extends over 15 amino acids. The CDR3 is CASSDQTIPTDTQYF. The DNA for the CDR3 is TGTGCCAGCAGTGATCAGACTATTCCCACAGATACGCAGTATTTT.

The CDR3 nucleotides read TGTGCCAGCCGGTCGAGGGGAGAGCAGTTCTTC. It translates to CASRSRGEQFF. The rearrangement uses TRBV6-1 and TRBJ2-1, with D perhaps given as TRBD1 or TRBD2 (5 bases each). This CDR3 has 11 amino acids. The V and J ends lost 8 bases and 10 bases respectively, with 12 bases between them. Germline lookup yields CDR1 MNHNS and CDR2 SASEGT.